What follows are 9 T cell receptor beta chains derived from one specimen sequenced in a study of Siglec-9 on CD8 T cells in melanoma. Measured with immunoSEQ multiplex PCR; TCRdb has only the in-frame clones, and not every one. In the table there are about 33,000 clones, roughly 80% of which are singletons. The sequencing sample was made of Siglec-9- CD8+ T cells sorted from blood. Source of these receptors: a human donor in good health.

The gene calls are TRBV29-1 and TRBJ2-4, with 8 bases aligning to TRBD1. J was trimmed by 2 bases and V by 2 bases; bases with no gene match: 5. CDR3 length: 15 residues. Per germline, CDR1 SQVTM and CDR2 ANQGSEA. CDR3 nucleotide sequence: TGCAGCGTTGAAAGGACAGGGAGCACCAAAAACATTCAGTACTTC. Its protein product is CSVERTGSTKNIQYF.

The chain links TRBV28 to TRBJ2-3; a weak D match, TRBD2 (7 bases). Germline values: CDR1 MDHEN, CDR2 SYDVKM. Trimming shortened V by 5 bases and J by 1 base, and 22 bases separated the two germline ends. The CDR3 totals 18 residues. The CDR3 DNA sequence: TGTGCCAGCAGTCCGATCTGGTTGGAGGGGGGGGGCACAGATACGCAGTATTTT. Amino acid sequence: CASSPIWLEGGGTDTQYF.

V gene TRBV11-2 combines with J gene TRBJ2-3; TRBD2 matches 15 bases. Germline V gene sequence: CDR1 SGHAT, CDR2 FQNNGV. There are 17 residues in the CDR3. The V and J ends lost 5 bases and 5 bases, in that order; junction bases with no gene match: 8. The CDR3 loop is CASSPGLAGGGRDTQYF. CDR3 coding DNA: TGTGCCAGCAGCCCGGGACTAGCGGGAGGAGGGAGAGATACGCAGTATTTT.

The chain joins TRBV27 to TRBJ2-7, with 12 nucleotides matching TRBD2. Trimming at V came to 4 bases and at J to 6 bases, leaving 7 bases not matched to a gene. CDR3 length equals 15 residues. Germline-derived CDR1 and CDR2 are MNHEY and SMNVEV (reference sequence). Here the CDR3 reads CASSSLLAGGGEQYF. Here the CDR3 DNA reads TGTGCCAGCAGTTCCCTTCTAGCGGGAGGGGGCGAGCAGTACTTC.

This clone is a singleton in its sample. The genes are TRBV4-1 and TRBJ2-5; D is undetermined. Germline V lookup: CDR1 MGHRA, CDR2 YSYEKL. V shed 0 bases and J shed 4 bases, with 12 bases lying between them. The CDR3 sequence is 15 residues long. This CDR3 is CASSQDRSLGETQYF. The CDR3 bases are TGCGCCAGCAGCCAAGATCGGAGCCTGGGAGAGACCCAGTACTTC.

V and J are TRBV7-6 and TRBJ2-7; D is unresolved. Per germline, CDR1 SGHVS and CDR2 FNYEAQ. The CDR3 extends over 13 amino acids. V was clipped by 5 bases and J by 5 bases, with 13 bases between them. CDR3 coding DNA: TGTGCCAGCAGCCTTACAGACGGCCACGAGCAGTACTTC. This translates into CASSLTDGHEQYF. The full variable domain, in which reference TRBV7-6 and TRBJ2-7 provide the parts outside the CDR3, is GAGVSQSPRYKVTKRGQDVALRCDPISGHVSLYWYRQALGQGPEFLTYFNYEAQQDKSGLPNDRFSAERPEGSISTLTIQRTEQRDSAMYRCASSLTDGHEQYFGPGTRLTVT.

This clone was seen once. The chain joins TRBV6-5 to TRBJ2-2; D is undetermined. Germline lookup yields CDR1 MNHEY and CDR2 SVGAGI. The CDR3 has 13 residues. V lost 0 bases and J 4 bases, leaving 3 bases between the germline ends. CDR3 nucleotide sequence: TGTGCCAGCAGTTACTCGTCCACCGGGGAGCTGTTTTTT. Protein product: CASSYSSTGELFF.

This chain uses TRBV7-8 with TRBJ2-1; TRBD1 or TRBD2 may be the D gene (6 bases each). The CDR3 is made up of 15 amino acids. Between the trimmed V and J ends, which lost 6 bases and 4 bases, there was a span of 16 bases. Per the germline V gene, CDR1 is SGHVS and CDR2 is FQNEAQ. CDR3 bases: TGTGCCAGCAGTCAAGAGGGGGGCGGGTACAATGAGCAGTTCTTC. Amino acids: CASSQEGGGYNEQFF.

This clone came up once. The chain recombines TRBV6-5 with TRBJ2-1; 11 positions match TRBD1. CDR1 and CDR2 from the germline V gene are MNHEY and SVGAGI. This CDR3 has 15 amino acids. V dropped 2 bases and J dropped 9; count of bases not matched to a gene: 6. Here the CDR3 reads CASSYEGTGGGEQFF. The CDR3 DNA reads as TGTGCCAGCAGTTACGAGGGGACAGGGGGGGGTGAGCAGTTCTTC.